This entry lists 17 T cell receptor beta chains sequenced from one sample in a study of CD4 and CD8 cells across lung adenocarcinoma regions. TCRdb reanalysed the PCR reads using MiXCR and keeps one entry per CDR3 protein. In the table there are tens of thousands of distinct CDR3 sequences, roughly half of which are singletons. The sequencing input was CD8+ T cells from the center of a lung tumor. The receptor source for this set is a female donor with lung adenocarcinoma. The CD4 and CD8 labels of this study may be unreliable.

As to this clonotype: One end of the junction fails to match germline, which may point to a read error. This rearrangement joins TRBV6-1 to TRBJ2-3; TRBD1 aligns across 7 bases. Germline V gives CDR1 MNHNS, CDR2 SASEGT. This CDR3 has 15 residues. The chain's CDR3 is CARSDRAVGKNEQYF. The CDR3 region has the DNA TGTGCCAGGAGTGACAGGGCCGTGGGAAAAAATGAGCAGTATTTT.

This clonotype was counted a few times. The chain couples TRBV7-2 to TRBJ1-5; D unresolved. V was clipped by 0 bases and J by 4 bases, with 4 bases between them. CDR1 is SGHTA and CDR2 is FQGNSA in the germline V gene. The length of the CDR3 is 13 residues. The DNA for the CDR3 is TGTGCCAGCAGCTTAGCGATGAATCAGCCCCAGCATTTT. It specifies CASSLAMNQPQHF.

With respect to this clonotype: Sequence at one end of the junction differs from germline and may be a read error. The J gene is TRBJ2-1, the V gene TRBV6-1; D remains unclear. The DNA matches TRBJ2-5 better at its end, which makes the J call doubtful. The V gene's germline CDR1 is MNHNS and CDR2 SASEGT. This CDR3 is built from 14 residues. CDR3 region: CAGHGRRDEDTQYF. CDR3 bases: TGTGCCGGCCACGGCCGCCGTGACGAAGACACCCAGTACTTC.

The chain employs TRBV10-2 and TRBJ2-5; D gene unclear. Germline loops: CDR1 WSHSY, CDR2 SAAADI. CDR3 size: 11 residues. The V and J ends lost 6 bases and 2 bases respectively, with 4 bases between them. CDR3 amino acids: CASSRQETQYF. In nucleotides, the CDR3 is TGCGCCAGCAGCAGACAAGAGACCCAGTACTTC.

The genes are TRBV6-1 and TRBJ2-5; possibly TRBD1 for D (6 bases). Trimming pared 6 bases from V and 0 bases from J, leaving 14 bases between. Germline lookup yields CDR1 MNHNS and CDR2 SASEGT. The length of the CDR3 is 15 residues. CDR3 sequence: CASSLQGKYQETQYF. The CDR3 DNA follows: TGTGCCAGCAGCCTACAGGGAAAGTACCAAGAGACCCAGTACTTC.

For this clonotype: A junction end diverges from the germline sequence, so it may reflect a read error. This chain links TRBV6-1 with TRBJ2-3; D might be TRBD2 (7 bases). The CDR3 sequence is 15 residues long. Germline V gives CDR1 MNHNS, CDR2 SASEGT. CDR3 DNA sequence: TGTGCCAGGGGGGAGGGGGGCCGTGATGCAGATACGCAGTACTTT. Protein product: CARGEGGRDADTQYF.

The V gene is TRBV6-1, the J gene TRBJ2-2; D is unresolved. The CDR3 has 14 residues. CDR1 and CDR2 from the germline V gene are MNHNS and SASEGT. Trimming removed 6 bases at V and 5 bases at J, with 13 bases between. This CDR3 reads CASRDWTPTGELFF. In DNA, the CDR3 is TGTGCCAGCAGAGACTGGACCCCGACCGGGGAGCTGTTTTTT.

This clonotype appeared a single time. The chain combines TRBV6-1 with TRBJ2-3; 14 bases are shared with TRBD2. Gene TRBJ2-7 matches the end of the DNA better, so the J call may be wrong. The CDR3 is 18 amino acids. The V gene's germline CDR1 is MNHNS and CDR2 SASEGT. The DNA of the CDR3 is TGTGCCAGCAGTGAAGCGGGACTAGCGGGAGCGAGCCCAGATACGCAGTACTTC. Its translation is CASSEAGLAGASPDTQYF.

In its sample, this clonotype was seen many times. The chain recombines TRBV12-3 or TRBV12-4 with TRBJ2-1; 11 bases match TRBD2. There are 14 residues in the CDR3. After removal of 7 bases from V and 9 bases from J, the junction contained 8 bases not matched to a gene. CDR3 nucleotide sequence: TGTGCCAGCACAGACCGTCTAGCGGGAGGTGAGCAGTTCTTC. It codes for CASTDRLAGGEQFF.

The rearrangement joins TRBV27 to TRBJ2-4; D not certain. The DNA end favors TRBJ2-5, so the J call may be wrong. The length of the CDR3 is 13 residues. Germline CDR1 and CDR2: MNHEY and SMNVEV (reference sequence). The CDR3 is CASRGFDEETQYF. For the CDR3, the DNA is TGTGCCAGCAGGGGCTTTGACGAAGAGACCCAGTACTTC.

This rearrangement joins TRBV6-1 to TRBJ2-2; weak D call: TRBD2 (6 bases). V shed 0 bases and J shed 0 bases, with 14 bases lying between them. This CDR3 has 18 residues. Germline CDR1 reads MNHNS; CDR2 reads SASEGT. The CDR3 DNA is TGTGCCAGCAGTGAAGCGGTTCTCGGGGGTGCGAACACCGGGGAGCTGTTTTTT. Encoded protein: CASSEAVLGGANTGELFF.

Regarding this clonotype: One end of the junction fails to match germline, which may point to a read error. The chain links TRBV10-3 to TRBJ2-4, with D perhaps matching TRBD1 or TRBD2 (5 bases each). Germline lookup yields CDR1 ENHRY and CDR2 SYGVKD. The CDR3 is made up of 16 amino acids. The CDR3 protein is CVCTGHRGRDQNIQYF. The CDR3 DNA follows: TGTGTTTGCACGGGGCACCGGGGCCGGGACCAAAACATCCAGTACTTC.

The chain couples TRBV9 to TRBJ2-1; D not certain. In germline, CDR1 is SGDLS, CDR2 YYNGEE. The V gene lost 0 bases and the J gene lost 7 bases, with 8 bases spanning the gap. The CDR3 has 13 residues. For the CDR3, the DNA is TGTGCCAGCAGCGTAGGTACTATAAATGAGCAGTTCTTC. It encodes CASSVGTINEQFF.

The chain uses TRBV6-1 and TRBJ2-2, with D perhaps matching TRBD2 (5 bases). In germline, CDR1 is MNHNS, CDR2 SASEGT. V shed 4 bases and J shed 9 bases, with 9 bases lying between them. This CDR3 is built from 12 residues. In DNA form, the CDR3 reads TGTGCCAGCAGTGGGCGGGCCAGGGAGCTGTTTTTT. This encodes CASSGRARELFF.

By sample share, this clonotype is medium-sized. The J gene is TRBJ2-5, the V gene TRBV28; D is possibly TRBD1 or TRBD2 (6 bases each). The J call may be in error: the DNA end matches TRBJ2-7 better. CDR3 length equals 14 residues. In germline, CDR1 is MDHEN, CDR2 SYDVKM. The CDR3: CASSFGGSLYEQYV. The CDR3, as DNA: TGTGCCAGCAGTTTCGGGGGCAGCCTATACGAGCAGTACGTC.

In nucleotides, the CDR3 is TGTGCCAGCAGGCCGGGGCTGGGAGCCAAAGACACGCAGTACTTC. Translated: CASRPGLGAKDTQYF. The chain recombines TRBV27 with TRBJ2-4, with D perhaps assigned TRBD1 or TRBD2 (5 bases each). Per germline, CDR1 MNHEY and CDR2 SMNVEV (reference sequence). The length of the CDR3 is 15 residues. The V end was cut by 6 bases, the J end by 13 bases, with 25 bases between.

As for this clonotype: This is likely a read error, given that the CDR3 carries no conserved phenylalanine or tryptophan at its end. The limits of the CDR3 on the DNA are not certain, so only TCRdb's listed CDR3 is given. V and J are TRBV6-1 and TRBJ2-5; TRBD1 is the table's D call and was not checked against the DNA. Including both end residues, the CDR3 is 15 amino acids long. CDR1 is MNHNS, CDR2 SASEGT, per germline. The CDR3 loop is CASSGRGGAENHTFL.